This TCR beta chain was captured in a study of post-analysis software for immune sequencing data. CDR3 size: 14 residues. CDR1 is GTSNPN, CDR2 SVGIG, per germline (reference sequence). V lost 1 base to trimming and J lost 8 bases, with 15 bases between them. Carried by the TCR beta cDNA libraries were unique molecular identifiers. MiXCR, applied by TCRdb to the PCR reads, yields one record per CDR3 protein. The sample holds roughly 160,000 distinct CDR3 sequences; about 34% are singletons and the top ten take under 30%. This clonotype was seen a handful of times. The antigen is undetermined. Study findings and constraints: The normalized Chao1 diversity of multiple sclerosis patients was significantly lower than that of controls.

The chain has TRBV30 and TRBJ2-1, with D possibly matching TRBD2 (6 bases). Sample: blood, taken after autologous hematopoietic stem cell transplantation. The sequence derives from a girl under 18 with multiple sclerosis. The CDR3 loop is CAWSDGDLWDEQFF. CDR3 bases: TGTGCCTGGAGTGACGGGGACTTATGGGATGAGCAGTTCTTC.